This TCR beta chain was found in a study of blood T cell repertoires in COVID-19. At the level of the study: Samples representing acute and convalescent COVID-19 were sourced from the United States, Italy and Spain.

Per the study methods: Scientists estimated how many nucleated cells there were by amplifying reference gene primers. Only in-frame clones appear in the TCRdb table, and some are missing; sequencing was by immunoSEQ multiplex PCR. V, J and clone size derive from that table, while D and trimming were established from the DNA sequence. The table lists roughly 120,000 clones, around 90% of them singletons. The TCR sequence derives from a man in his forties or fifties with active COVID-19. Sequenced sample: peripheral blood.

CDR3 region: CATTTGVGYGYTF. The CDR3 nucleotides read TGTGCCACCACCACGGGGGTCGGCTATGGCTACACCTTC. This chain connects TRBV19 to TRBJ1-2; D possibly corresponds to TRBD1 (5 bases). Trimming stripped 10 bases from V and 4 bases from J, with 16 bases between. Germline V gene lookup returns CDR1 LNHDA and CDR2 SQIVND (reference sequence). The CDR3 length is 13 residues.